This T cell receptor beta chain derives from a study of vaccination effects on CD4 cells after COVID-19. The V segment lost 6 bases and the J segment 7 bases; nucleotides outside the gene matches: 7. Per germline, CDR1 ENHRY and CDR2 SYGVKD. The CDR3 sequence is 13 residues long. Subsequent to 10 days of culture, CD4+ T cells were isolated. On this clone: The antigen remains unidentified.

This table comes from immunoSEQ multiplex PCR, and its TCRdb copy is limited to in-frame clones, with some not included. This table holds 40,000 or so clones, about 81% found once. V gene TRBV10-3 combines with J gene TRBJ2-7; TRBD2 matches at 9 bases. This material consisted of CD4+ T cells from PBMCs cultured without peptide, taken before COVID-19 vaccination. This receptor was taken from a human donor who received a COVID-19 vaccine. The CDR3 here is CAISSSGGLEQYV. CDR3 DNA: TGTGCCATCAGCAGTAGCGGGGGTTTGGAGCAGTACGTC.